Listed below are T cell receptor beta chains from one sample, sequenced in a study of identifying expanded T cells in peripheral blood. The protocol was immunoSEQ multiplex PCR, while the TCRdb copy is restricted to in-frame clones and leaves out a portion. Here the sample spans about 130,000 clones, 86% being singletons. Sequencing was done on a sample of blood. The receptors shown here come from a person aged 18 to 70 in good health. The CDR3 runs from the conserved cysteine through the conserved F or W. D genes are given only for firm matches. Clone size is not always given. Where it is, it says once, few, many or a class for expanded clones.

j_call clone_size v_call d_call cdr3_aa cdr3_nt
TRBJ2-7 . TRBV19 . CASSIDLGLAYEQYF TGTGCCAGTAGTATAGATCTTGGCCTGGCCTACGAGCAGTACTTC
TRBJ2-7 . TRBV5-6 TRBD2 CASSLARGLAGEQEYF TGTGCCAGCAGCTTGGCCCGAGGACTAGCGGGAGAACAGGAGTACTTC
TRBJ2-5 . TRBV5-1 TRBD2 CASSGGTSGETQYF TGCGCCAGCAGCGGGGGGACTAGCGGGGAGACCCAGTACTTC
TRBJ2-1 . TRBV19 . CASSVRGNEQFF TGTGCCAGTAGTGTCAGGGGCAATGAGCAGTTCTTC
TRBJ1-6 . TRBV27 . CASSLFQGGNSPLHF TGTGCCAGCAGTTTATTCCAGGGTGGTAATTCACCCCTCCACTTT
TRBJ2-5 . TRBV30 TRBD2 CAWLTGGGETQYF TGTGCCTGGCTTACGGGAGGCGGAGAGACCCAGTACTTC
TRBJ1-5 . TRBV7-8 . CASSYSRVENQPQHF TGTGCCAGCAGCTATAGCCGGGTAGAAAATCAGCCCCAGCATTTT
TRBJ2-3 . TRBV4-1 . CASSQTGATDTQYF TGCGCCAGCAGCCAGACCGGGGCCACAGATACGCAGTATTTT
TRBJ2-7 . TRBV5-6 TRBD2 CASSSLITSEIYEQYF TGTGCCAGCAGCTCCCTCATTACTAGCGAGATCTACGAGCAGTACTTC
TRBJ2-7 . TRBV11-3 TRBD2 CASSRGLADAYEQYF TGTGCCAGCAGCCGAGGACTAGCCGACGCCTACGAGCAGTACTTC
TRBJ1-2 . TRBV2 . CASSEGGLNYGYTF TGTGCCAGCAGTGAAGGAGGGCTGAACTATGGCTACACCTTC
TRBJ2-7 . TRBV6-6 . CASSYSRVHEQYF TGTGCCAGCAGTTATAGCAGGGTCCACGAGCAGTACTTC
TRBJ2-1 once TRBV12-5 . CASGLVYNEQFF TGTGCTAGTGGTTTGGTTTACAATGAGCAGTTCTTC
TRBJ1-5 . TRBV15 TRBD1 CATSSLSGTGRSQPQHF TGTGCCACCAGCAGCCTTTCTGGGACAGGCCGTTCTCAGCCCCAGCATTTT
TRBJ1-2 few TRBV7-9 TRBD1 CASSRDRVYGYTF TGTGCCAGCAGCCGGGACAGGGTCTATGGCTACACCTTC
TRBJ2-3 . TRBV19 . CASSNLLGRDTQYF TGTGCCAGTAGTAATTTGCTCGGACGAGATACGCAGTATTTT
TRBJ2-1 . TRBV10-3 . CAISGRDNEQFF TGTGCCATCAGTGGCAGGGACAATGAGCAGTTCTTC
TRBJ1-1 . TRBV6-6 . CASSMLKNTEAFF TGTGCCAGCAGTATGCTCAAGAACACTGAAGCTTTCTTT
TRBJ1-4 . TRBV7-6 . CASSLGLGNEKLFF TGTGCCAGCAGCTTAGGTTTGGGGAATGAAAAACTGTTTTTT
TRBJ2-1 . TRBV19 TRBD1 CASSTPGDRGNNEQFF TGTGCCAGTAGTACCCCTGGGGACAGGGGGAACAATGAGCAGTTCTTC
TRBJ2-3 . TRBV10-2 TRBD2 CASAMGGTDTQYF TGCGCCAGTGCGATGGGAGGGACAGATACGCAGTATTTT
TRBJ1-3 . TRBV9 . CASSAPSLSRNTIYF TGTGCCAGCAGCGCCCCGAGCCTTAGCAGAAACACCATATATTTT
TRBJ1-2 . TRBV30 . CAWRGLPVGYGYTF TGTGCCTGGAGGGGCCTGCCAGTTGGGTATGGCTACACCTTC
TRBJ1-5 once TRBV19 TRBD1 CASSAQQGASQPQHF TGTGCCAGTAGTGCCCAACAGGGGGCGAGTCAGCCCCAGCATTTT
TRBJ2-7 . TRBV20-1 . CSATPGEEQYF TGCAGTGCTACCCCAGGGGAAGAGCAGTACTTC
TRBJ2-7 few TRBV7-9 . CASSLAGNTYEQYF TGTGCCAGCAGCTTGGCAGGGAATACCTACGAGCAGTACTTC
TRBJ2-3 . TRBV9 TRBD2 CASSTGTSKISTDTQYF TGTGCCAGCAGCACCGGGACTAGCAAAATAAGCACAGATACGCAGTATTTT
TRBJ2-7 . TRBV7-9 TRBD2 CASSLAGGPYEQYF TGTGCCAGCAGCTTGGCGGGAGGGCCTTACGAGCAGTACTTC
TRBJ2-7 . TRBV6-1 TRBD2 CASSKGTSGYSHGEQYF TGTGCCAGCAGTAAAGGGACTAGCGGGTATTCGCACGGCGAGCAGTACTTC
TRBJ1-2 . TRBV9 TRBD1 CASSVKDRVRGGYTF TGTGCCAGCAGCGTTAAAGACAGGGTACGAGGTGGCTACACCTTC
TRBJ2-7 . TRBV19 . CASSSGANNYEQYF TGTGCCAGTAGTTCCGGGGCTAATAACTACGAGCAGTACTTC
TRBJ2-3 . TRBV28 TRBD2 CASFPGGAPSTDTQYF TGTGCCAGCTTCCCGGGAGGGGCTCCTAGCACAGATACGCAGTATTTT
TRBJ1-2 . TRBV19 . CASTSLASGRTNGYTF TGTGCCAGTACCTCCTTGGCAAGTGGTAGGACCAATGGCTACACCTTC
TRBJ2-5 . TRBV21-1 . CASSKVGQGETQYF TGTGCCAGCAGCAAGGTCGGGCAAGGAGAGACCCAGTACTTC
TRBJ2-7 . TRBV9 . CASSVGSDRNAEQYF TGTGCCAGCAGCGTAGGGTCCGACAGGAACGCCGAGCAGTACTTC
TRBJ1-1 once TRBV2 . CASGEYEAFF TGTGCCAGCGGGGAATATGAAGCTTTCTTT
TRBJ1-3 few TRBV2 . CASAGRAFIDTIYF TGTGCCAGCGCCGGAAGGGCATTCATAGACACCATATATTTT
TRBJ2-1 . TRBV19 TRBD2 CASSTRLAGYNEQFF TGTGCCAGTAGTACACGACTAGCGGGCTACAATGAGCAGTTCTTC
TRBJ1-5 . TRBV7-2 TRBD1 CASSSDRGQPQHF TGTGCCAGCAGCTCGGACAGGGGTCAGCCCCAGCATTTT
TRBJ2-1 . TRBV7-2 . CASGLRDPGEQFF TGTGCCAGCGGCCTCCGGGACCCAGGTGAGCAGTTCTTC
TRBJ2-3 few TRBV29-1 TRBD2 CSVEGAGGPTDTQYF TGCAGCGTTGAGGGTGCGGGAGGGCCGACAGATACGCAGTATTTT
TRBJ2-1 . TRBV18 . CASSPQKDLQFF TGTGCCAGCTCACCGCAAAAGGATCTTCAGTTCTTC